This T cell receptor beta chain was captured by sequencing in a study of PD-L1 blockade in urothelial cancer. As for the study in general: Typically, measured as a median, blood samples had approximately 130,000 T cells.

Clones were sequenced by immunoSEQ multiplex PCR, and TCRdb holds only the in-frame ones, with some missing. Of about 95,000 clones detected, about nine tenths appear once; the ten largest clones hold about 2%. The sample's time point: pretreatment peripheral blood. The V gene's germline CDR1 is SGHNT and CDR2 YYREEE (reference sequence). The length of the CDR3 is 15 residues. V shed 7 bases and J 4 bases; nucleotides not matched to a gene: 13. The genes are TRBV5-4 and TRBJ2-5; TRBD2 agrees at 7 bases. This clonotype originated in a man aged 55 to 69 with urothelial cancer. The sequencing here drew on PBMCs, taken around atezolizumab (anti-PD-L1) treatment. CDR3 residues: CASSSERGGGETQYF. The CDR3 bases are TGTGCCAGCTCCTCGGAGCGGGGAGGAGGAGAGACCCAGTACTTC.